This T cell receptor beta chain emerged from a study of beta chain features in type 1 diabetes. In the study overall: Age, gender, cell numbers and subset yield matched between patients and controls.

Each of the CD4+ naive, central memory, regulatory and stem cell-like memory populations was sorted via CD45RO/CCR7/CD25/CD127/CD95/CD27. Study findings and constraints: Moderate but significant shortening of TCRB CDR3s was recorded in all four CD4+ subsets from Type 1 diabetes patients. When VDJ junctions were examined, type 1 diabetes patients showed fewer insertions and more deletions.

The germline V gene has CDR1 SGHVS and CDR2 FQNEAQ. J was trimmed by 3 bases and V by 5 bases; bases with no gene match: 4. CDR3 length: 14 amino acids. Expressed TCRB transcripts were sequenced because the isolated RNA had all been reverse transcribed beforehand. The protocol was immunoSEQ multiplex PCR, while the TCRdb copy is restricted to in-frame clones and leaves out a portion. In the table there are around 500,000 clones, 10% to 12% of which are singletons. Worth noting for this clone: The antigen remains undetermined.

The chain carries TRBV7-8 and TRBJ2-7; 10 bases line up with TRBD2. Sequenced sample: naive CD4+ T cells from blood. The sequence came from a woman aged 18 to 35 in good health. The CDR3 sequence: CASSIGLAVYEQYF. The CDR3 DNA reads TGTGCCAGCAGCATAGGACTAGCGGTCTACGAGCAGTACTTC.